The T cell receptor (beta chain) under discussion was sequenced for a study of human T cells and chemical hapten exposure. Overall study context: Donors were sensitized with 2% DPC on the upper inner arm. Epicutaneous patch tests delivered 0.01% DPC to the upper back, with evaluation at 6 days.

Original analysis: A per-sample median of roughly 97,000 TCRs was observed, with a range of roughly 20,000 to 750,000. In TCRdb, the RACE reads were re-called with MiXCR into one record per CDR3 protein. The V and J calls were determined by TCRdb, not by the authors. This table holds roughly 140,000 distinct CDR3 sequences, approximately 10% found once. Germline V lookup: CDR1 DFQATT, CDR2 SNEGSKA (reference sequence). Deletions cut 6 bases from V and 2 bases from J, with 17 bases between. This CDR3 is built from 15 residues. Sample time point: patch test 2, 6 weeks after DPC sensitization. Described treatment: therapeutic diphenylcyclopropenone sensitization with weekly scalp DPC. At least ten counts were recorded for this clonotype. Its antigen is as yet unknown. The study's findings and limits: Relative to controls, expanded TCRs formed significantly more large CDR3 similarity clusters.

Sequencing used whole blood, obtained in connection with sensitization to the hapten diphenylcyclopropenone (DPC). The chain links TRBV20-1 to TRBJ1-5; D uncertain. This TCR was recovered from a woman in her 50s with alopecia areata. Some clones in this sample may be carry-over from other donors' samples. CDR3 in amino acids: CSAFREGWGNQPQHF. The CDR3, as DNA: TGCAGTGCCTTCCGGGAGGGTTGGGGCAATCAGCCCCAGCATTTT.